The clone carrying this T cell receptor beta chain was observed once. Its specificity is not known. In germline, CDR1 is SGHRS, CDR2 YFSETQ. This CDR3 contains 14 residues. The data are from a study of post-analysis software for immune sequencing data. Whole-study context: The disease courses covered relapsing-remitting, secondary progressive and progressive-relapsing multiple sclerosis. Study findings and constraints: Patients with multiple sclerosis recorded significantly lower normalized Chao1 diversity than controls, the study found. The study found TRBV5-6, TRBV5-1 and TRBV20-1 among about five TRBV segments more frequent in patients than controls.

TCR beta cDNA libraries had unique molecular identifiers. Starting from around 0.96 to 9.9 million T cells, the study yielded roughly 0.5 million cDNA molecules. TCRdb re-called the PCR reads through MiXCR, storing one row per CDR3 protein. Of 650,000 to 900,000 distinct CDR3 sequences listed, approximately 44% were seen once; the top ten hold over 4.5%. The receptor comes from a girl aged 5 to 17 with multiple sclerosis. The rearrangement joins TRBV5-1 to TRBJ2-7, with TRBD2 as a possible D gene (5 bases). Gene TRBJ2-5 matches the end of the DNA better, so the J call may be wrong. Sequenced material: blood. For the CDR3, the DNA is TGCGCCAGCAGCCCCGTAGGGAGTCAAGAGACCCAGTACTTC. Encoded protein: CASSPVGSQETQYF.